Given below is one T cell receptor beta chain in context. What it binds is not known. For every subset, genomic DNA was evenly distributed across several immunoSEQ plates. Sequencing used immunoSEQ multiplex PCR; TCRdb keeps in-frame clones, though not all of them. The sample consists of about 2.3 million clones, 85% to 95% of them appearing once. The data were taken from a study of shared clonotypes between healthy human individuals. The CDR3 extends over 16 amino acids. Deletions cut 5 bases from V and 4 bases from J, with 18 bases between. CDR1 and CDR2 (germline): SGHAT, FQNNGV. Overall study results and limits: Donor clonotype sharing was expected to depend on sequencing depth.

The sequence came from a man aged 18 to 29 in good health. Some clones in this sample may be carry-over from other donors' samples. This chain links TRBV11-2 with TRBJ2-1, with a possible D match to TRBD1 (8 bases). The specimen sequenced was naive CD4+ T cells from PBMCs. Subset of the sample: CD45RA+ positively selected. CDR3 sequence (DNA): TGTGCCAGCAGCCGCCAGGGGGCGGGAGTGTACAATGAGCAGTTCTTC. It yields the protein CASSRQGAGVYNEQFF.